The 9 T cell receptor beta chains below were found in one sample sequenced in a study of T-cell memory formation after mild COVID-19. Each CDR3 protein gets one entry after TCRdb re-called the 5' RACE reads with MiXCR. The table includes about 310,000 distinct CDR3 sequences, approximately 19% detected once. Sequencing was done on a sample of PBMCs or a T cell subset sorted from them (not recorded which). The receptors come from a young man who had mild COVID-19 (a few samples of this study predate the infection). Cell type and time point are not known.

The table lists this clonotype with a few counts. The V and J genes are TRBV6-2 or TRBV6-3 and TRBJ1-6; possibly TRBD1 for D (6 bases). Germline CDR1 is MNHEY and CDR2 is SVGEGT. This CDR3 spans 15 amino acids. V was trimmed by 2 bases and J by 8 bases, leaving 13 bases between them. CDR3 DNA sequence: TGTGCCAGCAGTTACCCGACAGGATTGGATTCACCCCTCCACTTT. The encoded protein is CASSYPTGLDSPLHF.

This chain uses TRBV6-5 with TRBJ2-5; 8 nucleotides align to TRBD1. The ends lost 2 bases at V and 5 bases at J; junction bases unmatched: 7. The CDR3 consists of 15 residues. The germline V gene encodes CDR1 MNHEY and CDR2 SVGAGI. This chain's CDR3 is CASSYGGQVWETQYF. The CDR3 DNA reads TGTGCCAGCAGTTACGGGGGACAGGTCTGGGAGACCCAGTACTTC.

V and J are TRBV5-5 and TRBJ2-7; D might be TRBD1 (6 bases). The length of the CDR3 is 14 residues. CDR1 is SGHKS, CDR2 YYEKEE, per germline (reference sequence). Trimming cost V 4 bases and J 5 bases, with 16 bases left between them. The CDR3 region is CASSPLTGINEQYF. The CDR3 DNA is TGTGCCAGCAGCCCCTTAACAGGGATCAACGAGCAGTACTTC. Looking up the rest from reference TRBV5-5 and TRBJ2-7 gives the full variable domain: DAGVTQSPTHLIKTRGQQVTLRCSPISGHKSVSWYQQVLGQGPQFIFQYYEKEERGRGNFPDRFSARQFPNYSSELNVNALLLGDSALYLCASSPLTGINEQYFGPGTRLTVT.

This clonotype has more than one count but fewer than ten. The CDR3 DNA reads TGCGCCAGCAGCTTGGCGACGGCTGGAAACACCATATATTTT. As protein: CASSLATAGNTIYF. The chain is built from TRBV5-1 and TRBJ1-3; D is ambiguous. Germline CDR1 and CDR2: SGHRS and YFSETQ. V lost 0 bases to trimming and J lost 2 bases, with 6 bases between them. The CDR3 totals 14 residues. Using reference TRBV5-1 and TRBJ1-3 for the parts outside the CDR3, the full variable domain is KAGVTQTPRYLIKTRGQQVTLSCSPISGHRSVSWYQQTPGQGLQFLFEYFSETQRNKGNFPGRFSGRQFSNSRSEMNVSTLELGDSALYLCASSLATAGNTIYFGEGSWLTVV.

The chain carries TRBV25-1 and TRBJ1-1; unclear D gene. Germline CDR1 MGHDK, CDR2 SYGVNS. Trimming pared 5 bases from V and 3 bases from J, leaving 16 bases between. The CDR3 covers 15 residues. CDR3: CASSWTGAGDTEAFF. The CDR3 region has the DNA TGTGCCAGCAGTTGGACGGGAGCGGGAGACACTGAAGCTTTCTTT.

This clonotype was detected only once. The chain combines TRBV28 with TRBJ2-7; D may be TRBD1 (6 bases). The CDR3 spans 15 residues. In germline, CDR1 is MDHEN, CDR2 SYDVKM. Trimming shortened V by 4 bases and J by 0 bases, and 13 bases separated the two germline ends. CDR3 protein: CASSSAGTHSYEQYF. The CDR3 coding sequence is TGTGCCAGCAGTTCCGCCGGGACACACTCCTACGAGCAGTACTTC.

This chain joins TRBV5-5 and TRBJ2-5; D is undetermined. The germline V gene encodes CDR1 SGHKS and CDR2 YYEKEE (reference sequence). The CDR3 extends over 15 amino acids. Trimming took 3 bases from V and 1 from J, leaving 13 bases between them. CDR3 protein: CASSSFSRSQETQYF. As DNA, the CDR3 is TGTGCCAGCAGCTCCTTCAGTCGGAGCCAAGAGACCCAGTACTTC.

The table lists this clonotype with many counts. J is TRBJ2-2 and V is TRBV5-1, with D possibly TRBD2 on 6 matching bases. The CDR3 is made up of 13 amino acids. The germline CDR1 and CDR2 sequences are SGHRS and YFSETQ. The V and J ends lost 5 bases and 7 bases respectively, with 12 bases between them. The CDR3 loop reads CASREGSYGELFF. In DNA form, the CDR3 reads TGCGCCAGCAGGGAGGGGTCTTACGGGGAGCTGTTTTTT. Using reference TRBV5-1 and TRBJ2-2 for the parts outside the CDR3, the full variable domain is KAGVTQTPRYLIKTRGQQVTLSCSPISGHRSVSWYQQTPGQGLQFLFEYFSETQRNKGNFPGRFSGRQFSNSRSEMNVSTLELGDSALYLCASREGSYGELFFGEGSRLTVL.

The V call is TRBV4-1, the J call TRBJ2-7, with 9 bases that match TRBD1. After removal of 3 bases from V and 0 bases from J, the junction contained 3 bases not matched to a gene. Germline CDR1 MGHRA, CDR2 YSYEKL. The CDR3 length is 15 residues. The chain's CDR3 is CASSQNRGLSYEQYF. CDR3 in DNA: TGCGCCAGCAGCCAGAACAGGGGGCTCTCCTACGAGCAGTACTTC.